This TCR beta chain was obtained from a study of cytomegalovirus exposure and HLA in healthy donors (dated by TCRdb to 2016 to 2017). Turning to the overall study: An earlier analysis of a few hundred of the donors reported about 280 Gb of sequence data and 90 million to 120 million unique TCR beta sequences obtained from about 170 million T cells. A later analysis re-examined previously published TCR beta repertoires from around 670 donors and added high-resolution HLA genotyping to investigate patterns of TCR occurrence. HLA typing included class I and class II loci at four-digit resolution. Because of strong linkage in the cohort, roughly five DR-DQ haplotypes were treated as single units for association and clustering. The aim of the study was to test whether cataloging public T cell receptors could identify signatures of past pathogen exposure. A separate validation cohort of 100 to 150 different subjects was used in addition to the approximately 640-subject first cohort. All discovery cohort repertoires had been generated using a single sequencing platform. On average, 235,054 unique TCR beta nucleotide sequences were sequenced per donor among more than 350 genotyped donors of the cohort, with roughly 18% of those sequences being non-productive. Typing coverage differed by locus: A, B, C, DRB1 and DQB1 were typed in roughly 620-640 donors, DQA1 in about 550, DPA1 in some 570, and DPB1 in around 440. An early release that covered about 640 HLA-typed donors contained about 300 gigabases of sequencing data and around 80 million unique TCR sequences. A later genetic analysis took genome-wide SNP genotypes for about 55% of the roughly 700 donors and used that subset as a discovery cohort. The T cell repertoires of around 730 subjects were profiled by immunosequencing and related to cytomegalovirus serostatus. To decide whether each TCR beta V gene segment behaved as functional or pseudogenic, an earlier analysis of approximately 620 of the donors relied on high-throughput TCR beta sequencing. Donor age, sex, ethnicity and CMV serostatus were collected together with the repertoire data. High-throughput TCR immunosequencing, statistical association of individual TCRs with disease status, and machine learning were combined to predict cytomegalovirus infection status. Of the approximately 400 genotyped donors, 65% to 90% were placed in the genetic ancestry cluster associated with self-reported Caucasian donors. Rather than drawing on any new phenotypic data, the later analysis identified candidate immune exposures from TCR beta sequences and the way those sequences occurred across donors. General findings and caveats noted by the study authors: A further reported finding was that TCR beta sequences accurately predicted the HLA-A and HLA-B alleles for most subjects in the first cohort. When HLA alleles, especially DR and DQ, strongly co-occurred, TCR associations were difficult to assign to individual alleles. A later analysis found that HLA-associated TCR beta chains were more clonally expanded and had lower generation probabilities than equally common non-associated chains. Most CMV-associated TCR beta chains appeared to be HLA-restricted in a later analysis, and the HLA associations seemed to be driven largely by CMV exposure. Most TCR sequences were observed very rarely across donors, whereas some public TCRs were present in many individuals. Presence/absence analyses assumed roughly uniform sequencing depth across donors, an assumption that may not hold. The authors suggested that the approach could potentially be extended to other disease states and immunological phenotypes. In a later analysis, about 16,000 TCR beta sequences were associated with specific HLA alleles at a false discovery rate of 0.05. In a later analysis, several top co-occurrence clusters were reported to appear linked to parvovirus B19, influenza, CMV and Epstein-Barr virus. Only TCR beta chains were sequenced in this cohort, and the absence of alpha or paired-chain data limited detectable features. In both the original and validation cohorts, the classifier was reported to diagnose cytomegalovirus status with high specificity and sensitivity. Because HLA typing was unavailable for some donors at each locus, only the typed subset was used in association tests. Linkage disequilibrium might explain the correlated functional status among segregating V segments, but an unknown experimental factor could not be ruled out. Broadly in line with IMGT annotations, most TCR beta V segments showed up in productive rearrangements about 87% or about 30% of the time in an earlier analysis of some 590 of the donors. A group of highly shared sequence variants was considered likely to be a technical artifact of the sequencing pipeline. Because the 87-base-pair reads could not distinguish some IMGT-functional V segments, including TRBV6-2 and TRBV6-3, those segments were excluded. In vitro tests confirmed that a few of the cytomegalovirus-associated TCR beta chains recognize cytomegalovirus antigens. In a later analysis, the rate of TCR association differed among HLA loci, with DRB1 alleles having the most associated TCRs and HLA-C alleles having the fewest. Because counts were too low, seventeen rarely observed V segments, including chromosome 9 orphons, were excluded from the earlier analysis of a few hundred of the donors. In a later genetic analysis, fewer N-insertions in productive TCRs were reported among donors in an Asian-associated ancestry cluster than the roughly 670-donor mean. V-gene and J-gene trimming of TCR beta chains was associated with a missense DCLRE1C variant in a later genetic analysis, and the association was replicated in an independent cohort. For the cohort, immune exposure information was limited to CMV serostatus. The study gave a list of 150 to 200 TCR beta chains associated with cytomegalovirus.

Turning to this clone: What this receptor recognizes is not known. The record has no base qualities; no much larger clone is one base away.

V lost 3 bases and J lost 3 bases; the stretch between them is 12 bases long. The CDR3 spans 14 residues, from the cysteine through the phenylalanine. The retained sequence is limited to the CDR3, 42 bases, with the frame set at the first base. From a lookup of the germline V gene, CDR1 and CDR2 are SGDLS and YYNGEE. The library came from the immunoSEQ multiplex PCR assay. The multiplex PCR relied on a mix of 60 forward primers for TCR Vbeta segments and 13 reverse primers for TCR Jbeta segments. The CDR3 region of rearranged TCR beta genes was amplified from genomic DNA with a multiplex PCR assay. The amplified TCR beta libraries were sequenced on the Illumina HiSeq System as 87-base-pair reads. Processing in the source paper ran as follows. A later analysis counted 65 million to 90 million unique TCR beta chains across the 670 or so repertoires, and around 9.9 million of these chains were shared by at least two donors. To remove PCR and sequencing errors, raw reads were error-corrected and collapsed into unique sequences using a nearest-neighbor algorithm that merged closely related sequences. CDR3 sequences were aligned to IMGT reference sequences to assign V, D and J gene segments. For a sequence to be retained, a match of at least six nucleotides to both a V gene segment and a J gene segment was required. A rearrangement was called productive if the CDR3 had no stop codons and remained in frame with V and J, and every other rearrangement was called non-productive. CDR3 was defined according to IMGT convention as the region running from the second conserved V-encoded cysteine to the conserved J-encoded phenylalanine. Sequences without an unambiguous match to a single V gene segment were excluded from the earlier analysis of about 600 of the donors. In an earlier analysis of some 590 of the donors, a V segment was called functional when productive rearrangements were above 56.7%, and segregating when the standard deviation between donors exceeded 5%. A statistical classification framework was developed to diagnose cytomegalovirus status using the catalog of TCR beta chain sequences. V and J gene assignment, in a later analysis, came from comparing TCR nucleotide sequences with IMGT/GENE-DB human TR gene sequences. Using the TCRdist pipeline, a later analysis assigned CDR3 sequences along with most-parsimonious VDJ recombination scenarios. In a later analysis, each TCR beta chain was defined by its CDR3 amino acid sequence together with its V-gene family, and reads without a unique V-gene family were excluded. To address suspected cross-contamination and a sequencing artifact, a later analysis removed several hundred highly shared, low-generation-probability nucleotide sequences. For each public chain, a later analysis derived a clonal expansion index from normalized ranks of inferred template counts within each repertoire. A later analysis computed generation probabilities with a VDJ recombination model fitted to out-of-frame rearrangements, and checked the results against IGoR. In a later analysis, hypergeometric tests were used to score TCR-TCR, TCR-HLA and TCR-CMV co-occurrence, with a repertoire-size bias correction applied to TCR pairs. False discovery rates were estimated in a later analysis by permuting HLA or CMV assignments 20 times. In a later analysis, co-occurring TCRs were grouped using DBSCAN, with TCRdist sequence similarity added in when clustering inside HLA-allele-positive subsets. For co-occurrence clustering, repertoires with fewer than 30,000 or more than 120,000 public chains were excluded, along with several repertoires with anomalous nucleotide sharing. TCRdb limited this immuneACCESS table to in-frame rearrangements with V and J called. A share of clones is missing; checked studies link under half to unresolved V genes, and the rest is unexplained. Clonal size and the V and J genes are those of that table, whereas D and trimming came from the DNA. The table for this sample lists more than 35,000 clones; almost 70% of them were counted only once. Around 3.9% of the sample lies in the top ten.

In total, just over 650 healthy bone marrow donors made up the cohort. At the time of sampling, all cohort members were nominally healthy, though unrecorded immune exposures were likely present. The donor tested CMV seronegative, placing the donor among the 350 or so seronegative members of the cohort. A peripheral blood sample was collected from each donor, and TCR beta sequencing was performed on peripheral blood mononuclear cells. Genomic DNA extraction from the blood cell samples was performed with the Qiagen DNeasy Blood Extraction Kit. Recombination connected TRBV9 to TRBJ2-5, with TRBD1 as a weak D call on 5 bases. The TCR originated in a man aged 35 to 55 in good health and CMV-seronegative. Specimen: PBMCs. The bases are TGTGCCAGCAGCGCGAAGGGGCTCGAAGAGACCCAGTACTTC. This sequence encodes CASSAKGLEETQYF.